These 4 T cell receptor beta chains came from one sample sequenced in a study of T-cell reconstitution after alpha-beta-depleted transplantation in children. Unique molecular identifiers were incorporated during preparation of the TCRbeta library. TCRdb re-called the PCR reads through MiXCR, storing one row per CDR3 protein. The sample carries 440,000 or so distinct CDR3 sequences, 43% recorded once. The sample in question was PBMCs, obtained before TCRalphabeta/CD19-depleted stem cell transplant. All receptors derive from a girl aged 2 to 10 with aplastic anemia, due to receive a stem cell transplant.

This clonotype has ten or more counts. The chain employs TRBV5-1 and TRBJ2-3; 7 nucleotides match TRBD1. This CDR3 contains 15 residues. Looked up from germline, CDR1 is SGHRS and CDR2 is YFSETQ. Trimming removed 1 base from V and 2 bases from J; junction bases left unmatched: 4. The CDR3 bases are TGCGCCAGCAGCTTGAAGGGGGCTCTCACAGATACGCAGTATTTT. Translation: CASSLKGALTDTQYF.

This clonotype was detected only once. Just one base apart from a much larger clone, this may be a read error. The genes are TRBV7-2 and TRBJ1-1; TRBD1 matches 7 bases. CDR3 length: 14 amino acids. In germline, CDR1 is SGHTA, CDR2 FQGNSA. J gave up 2 bases and V 5 bases, and 5 bases lay outside the gene matches. CDR3 in DNA: TGTGCCAGCAGCCCGGACAGGCCAAACACTGAAGCTTTCTTT. Encoded protein: CASSPDRPNTEAFF.

This clonotype was observed many times. The CDR3 sequence is CSARIPANTGELFF. In nucleotides, the CDR3 is TGCAGTGCTAGAATCCCAGCGAACACCGGGGAGCTGTTTTTT. The gene calls are TRBV20-1 and TRBJ2-2, with D hard to call. This CDR3 has 14 amino acids. Trimming removed 2 bases from V and 0 bases from J, with 7 bases in between. Germline-derived CDR1 and CDR2 are DFQATT and SNEGSKA (reference sequence).

This clonotype was recorded many times. The chain joins TRBV6-5 to TRBJ2-5; 8 positions match TRBD2. In germline, CDR1 is MNHEY, CDR2 SVGAGI. The J segment lost 6 bases and the V segment lost 10 bases, leaving 4 bases of the junction unmatched. The CDR3 loop spans 11 amino acids. The CDR3 is CATREGKTQYF. For the CDR3, the DNA is TGTGCCACCCGGGAGGGTAAGACCCAGTACTTC.